A selection of T cell receptor beta chains follows, all from one sample in a study of circulating CD8 cells and anti-PD-1 response in melanoma. A single record per CDR3 protein comes from TCRdb applying MiXCR to the reads. The data show some 550 distinct CDR3 sequences, about 6% seen once. This specimen consisted of CD8+ T cells from PBMCs, obtained at baseline or after one month of anti-PD-1 therapy (not recorded which). These receptors all stem from a human donor with melanoma. Both conserved end residues are part of each CDR3. A D gene is named only where the DNA matches it firmly. The size field is filled for only some rows; it gives once, few, many or a size class.

J | size | D | V | CDR3 | DNA
TRBJ1-2 | large | NA | TRBV6-6 | CASSYSGQTYGYTF | TGTGCCAGCAGTTACTCGGGGCAGACTTATGGCTACACCTTC
TRBJ2-3 | large | TRBD2 | TRBV7-3 | CASRSTSGGLDTQYF | TGTGCCAGCAGGTCGACTAGCGGGGGTTTGGATACGCAGTATTTT
TRBJ2-7 | large | NA | TRBV9 | CASSLLAAAYEQYF | TGTGCCAGCAGCCTCTTAGCGGCGGCCTACGAGCAGTACTTC
TRBJ2-5 | large | NA | TRBV9 | CASSEPDTQETQYF | TGTGCCAGCAGCGAGCCGGATACCCAAGAGACCCAGTACTTC
TRBJ2-7 | large | TRBD2 | TRBV24-1 | CATSDHGPGGQYF | TGTGCCACCAGTGATCACGGGCCGGGAGGGCAGTACTTC
TRBJ2-7 | few | NA | TRBV29-1 | CSVEVQDYEQYF | TGCAGCGTTGAAGTCCAAGATTACGAGCAGTACTTC
TRBJ2-5 | NA | TRBD2 | TRBV7-2 | CASSLVKPGGAQYF | TGTGCCAGCAGCTTAGTAAAGCCCGGGGGGGCCCAGTACTTC
TRBJ2-3 | medium-sized | NA | TRBV9 | CASSVTLEGLFTDTQYF | TGTGCCAGCAGCGTCACCCTTGAAGGACTATTCACAGATACGCAGTATTTT
TRBJ2-7 | large | TRBD2 | TRBV19 | CASSIGLAGGIYEQYF | TGTGCCAGTAGTATCGGACTAGCGGGGGGAATCTACGAGCAGTACTTC
TRBJ2-5 | medium-sized | NA | TRBV7-9 | CASSSPWQGQETQYF | TGTGCCAGCAGCTCCCCCTGGCAGGGCCAAGAGACCCAGTACTTC
TRBJ2-5 | large | NA | TRBV29-1 | CSVVFGGWLETQYF | TGCAGCGTTGTGTTTGGGGGGTGGTTAGAGACCCAGTACTTC
TRBJ2-5 | NA | NA | TRBV2 | CASSEGGASQGTQYF | TGTGCCAGCAGTGAAGGCGGGGCTAGTCAGGGGACCCAGTACTTC
TRBJ1-1 | large | NA | TRBV29-1 | CSASLNTEAFF | TGCAGCGCCTCACTGAACACTGAAGCTTTCTTT
TRBJ2-7 | medium-sized | TRBD2 | TRBV20-1 | CSASVSAGDPFYEQYF | TGCAGTGCTAGTGTCTCAGCGGGGGATCCCTTCTACGAGCAGTACTTC
TRBJ2-2 | large | TRBD1 | TRBV29-1 | CSVVSTGGIGELFF | TGCAGCGTTGTCTCGACAGGGGGAATCGGGGAGCTGTTTTTT
TRBJ1-1 | large | NA | TRBV5-4 | CASSAKGGNTEAFF | TGTGCCAGCAGCGCCAAAGGGGGGAACACTGAAGCTTTCTTT
TRBJ2-6 | medium-sized | NA | TRBV6-5 | CASSYSGTPGANVLTF | TGTGCCAGCAGTTACTCGGGGACTCCTGGGGCCAACGTCCTGACTTTC
TRBJ2-2 | large | TRBD1 | TRBV24-1 | CATSGQGRQGNTGELFF | TGTGCCACCAGTGGCCAAGGGAGACAGGGGAACACCGGGGAGCTGTTTTTT
TRBJ2-7 | large | TRBD1 | TRBV19 | CASRSGTGAPYEQYF | TGTGCCAGTAGATCCGGGACAGGGGCCCCCTACGAGCAGTACTTC
TRBJ2-1 | large | NA | TRBV7-9 | CASSGLRGSSYNEQFF | TGTGCCAGCAGCGGGCTACGGGGTAGCTCCTACAATGAGCAGTTCTTC
TRBJ2-5 | medium-sized | NA | TRBV12-3/TRBV12-4 | CASRGEETQYF | TGTGCCAGCAGGGGGGAGGAGACCCAGTACTTC
TRBJ2-1 | large | TRBD2 | TRBV10-3 | CAISEKRGRYNEQFF | TGTGCCATCAGTGAAAAGCGGGGTCGATACAATGAGCAGTTCTTC
TRBJ2-3 | few | NA | TRBV19 | CATRAEGPDTQYF | TGTGCCACACGGGCAGAGGGGCCGGATACGCAGTATTTT
TRBJ2-3 | medium-sized | NA | TRBV28 | CASSIITDTQYF | TGTGCCAGCAGTATAATCACAGATACGCAGTATTTT